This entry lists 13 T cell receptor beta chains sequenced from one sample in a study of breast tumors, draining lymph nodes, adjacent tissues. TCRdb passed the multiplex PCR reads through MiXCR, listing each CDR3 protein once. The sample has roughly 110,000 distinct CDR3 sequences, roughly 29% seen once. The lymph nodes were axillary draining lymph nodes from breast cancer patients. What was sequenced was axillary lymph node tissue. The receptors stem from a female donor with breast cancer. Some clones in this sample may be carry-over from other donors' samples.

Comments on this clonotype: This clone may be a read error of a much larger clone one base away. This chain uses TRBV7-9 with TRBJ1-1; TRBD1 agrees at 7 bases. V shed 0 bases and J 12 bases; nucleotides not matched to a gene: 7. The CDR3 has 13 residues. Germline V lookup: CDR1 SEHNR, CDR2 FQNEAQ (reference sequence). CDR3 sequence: CASSLAQGGDPFF. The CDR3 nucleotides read TGTGCCAGCAGCTTAGCTCAGGGGGGTGACCCTTTCTTT.

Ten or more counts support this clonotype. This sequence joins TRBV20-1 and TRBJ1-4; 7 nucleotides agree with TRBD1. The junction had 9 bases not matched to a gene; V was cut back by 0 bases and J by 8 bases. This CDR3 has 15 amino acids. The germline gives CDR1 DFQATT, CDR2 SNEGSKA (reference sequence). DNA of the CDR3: TGCAGTGCTAGAGATCGCGAGGGGGCTGGGGAAAAACTGTTTTTT. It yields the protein CSARDREGAGEKLFF.

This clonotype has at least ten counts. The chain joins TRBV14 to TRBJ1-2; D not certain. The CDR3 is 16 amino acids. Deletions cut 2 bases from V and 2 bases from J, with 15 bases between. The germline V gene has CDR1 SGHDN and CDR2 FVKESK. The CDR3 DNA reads TGTGCCAGCAGCCAAACATTTCTGCGGGTGAACTATGGCTACACCTTC. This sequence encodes CASSQTFLRVNYGYTF.

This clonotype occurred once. The CDR3 protein is CAISEGGRDTQYF. The CDR3 DNA sequence: TGTGCCATCAGTGAGGGCGGGAGGGATACGCAGTATTTT. The chain recombines TRBV10-3 with TRBJ2-3; 8 bases agree with TRBD2. Trimming cost V 2 bases and J 6 bases; bases outside gene matches: 1. This CDR3 is 13 amino acids long. Per germline, CDR1 ENHRY and CDR2 SYGVKD.

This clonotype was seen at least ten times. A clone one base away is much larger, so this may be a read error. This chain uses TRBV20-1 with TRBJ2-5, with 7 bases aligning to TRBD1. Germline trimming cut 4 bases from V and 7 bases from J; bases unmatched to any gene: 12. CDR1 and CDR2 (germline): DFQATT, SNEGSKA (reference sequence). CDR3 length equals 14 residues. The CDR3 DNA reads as TGCAGTGCTATTCCCGGGACAGCGCGGGCGACCCAGTACTTC. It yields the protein CSAIPGTARATQYF.

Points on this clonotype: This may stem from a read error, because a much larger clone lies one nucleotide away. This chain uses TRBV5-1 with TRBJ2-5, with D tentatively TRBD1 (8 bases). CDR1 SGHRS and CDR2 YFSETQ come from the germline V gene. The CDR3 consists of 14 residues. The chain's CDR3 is CASSSGGPRETQHF. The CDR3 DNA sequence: TGCGCCAGCAGCTCAGGGGGCCCGCGGGAGACCCAGCACTTC.

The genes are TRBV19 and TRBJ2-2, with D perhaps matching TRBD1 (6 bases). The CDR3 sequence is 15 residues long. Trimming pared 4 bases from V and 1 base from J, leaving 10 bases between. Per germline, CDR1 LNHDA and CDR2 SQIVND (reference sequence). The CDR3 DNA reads TGTGCCAGTAGTAGTGGGACACTGAACACCGGGGAGCTGTTTTTT. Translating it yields CASSSGTLNTGELFF. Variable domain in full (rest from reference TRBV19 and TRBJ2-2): DGGITQSPKYLFRKEGQNVTLSCEQNLNHDAMYWYRQDPGQGLRLIYYSQIVNDFQKGDIAEGYSVSREKKESFPLTVTSAQKNPTAFYLCASSSGTLNTGELFFGEGSRLTVL.

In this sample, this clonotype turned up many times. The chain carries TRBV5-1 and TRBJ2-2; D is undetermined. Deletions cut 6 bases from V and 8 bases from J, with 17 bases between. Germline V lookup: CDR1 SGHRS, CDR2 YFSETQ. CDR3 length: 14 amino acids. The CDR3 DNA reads TGCGCCAGCAAGATGGGATTAGCTGCGGGGGAGCTGTTTTTT. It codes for CASKMGLAAGELFF.

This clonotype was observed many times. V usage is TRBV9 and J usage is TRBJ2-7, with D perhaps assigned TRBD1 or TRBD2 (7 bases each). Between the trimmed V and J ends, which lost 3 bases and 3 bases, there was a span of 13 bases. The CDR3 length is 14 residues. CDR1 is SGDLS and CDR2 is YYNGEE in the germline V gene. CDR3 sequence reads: CASSAGGVDYEQYF. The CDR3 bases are TGTGCCAGCAGCGCAGGGGGGGTAGACTACGAGCAGTACTTC.

The CDR3 loop is CSAFGQAYEQYF. The DNA of the CDR3 is TGCAGTGCTTTCGGACAGGCCTACGAGCAGTACTTC. This chain uses TRBV20-1 with TRBJ2-7; 7 bases match TRBD1. Germline values: CDR1 DFQATT, CDR2 SNEGSKA (reference sequence). The CDR3 runs to 12 residues. V dropped 5 bases and J dropped 2; count of bases not matched to a gene: 3.

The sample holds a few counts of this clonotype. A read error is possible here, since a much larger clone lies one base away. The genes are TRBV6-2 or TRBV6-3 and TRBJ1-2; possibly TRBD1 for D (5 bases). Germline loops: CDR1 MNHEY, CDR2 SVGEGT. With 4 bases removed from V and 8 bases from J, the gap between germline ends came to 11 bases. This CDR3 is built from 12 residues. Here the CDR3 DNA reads TGTGCCAGCAGTTCCTCGGGGGTCGGCTACACCTTC. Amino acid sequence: CASSSSGVGYTF.

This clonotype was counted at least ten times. CDR3 loop: CASSPGASGQPQHF. CDR3 in DNA: TGCGCCAGCAGCCCAGGGGCAAGTGGGCAGCCCCAGCATTTT. The V gene is TRBV5-1, the J gene TRBJ1-5; D perhaps matches TRBD1 (6 bases). The CDR3 is 14 amino acids. V lost 4 bases to trimming and J lost 7 bases, with 15 bases between them. CDR1 SGHRS and CDR2 YFSETQ come from the germline V gene.

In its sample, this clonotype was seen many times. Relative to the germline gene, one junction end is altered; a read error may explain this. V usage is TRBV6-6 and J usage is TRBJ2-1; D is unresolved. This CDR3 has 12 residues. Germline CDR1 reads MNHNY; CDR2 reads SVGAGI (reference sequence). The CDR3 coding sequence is TGTGCCAGCAGTCACTCCCCCAATGAGCAGTTCTTC. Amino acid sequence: CASSHSPNEQFF.